The 27 T cell receptor beta chains presented below share a single source sample, sequenced in a study of CD8+ T cells in alopecia areata. cDNA reverse transcribed from extracted RNA served as the sequencing template. Sequencing used immunoSEQ multiplex PCR; TCRdb keeps in-frame clones, though not all of them. The sample lists some 130,000 clones; approximately 53% were seen once. The specimen was CD4+ T cells sorted from blood, collected at week 0. The receptors shown here come from a human donor with alopecia areata.

V and J are TRBV7-3 and TRBJ1-1; no reliable D call. V lost 6 bases and J 1 base, leaving 12 bases between the germline ends. CDR1 is SGHTA and CDR2 is FQGTGA in the germline V gene. The CDR3 totals 14 residues. CDR3 nucleotides: TGTGCCAGCAGGTACGCCGGGCCGAACACTGAAGCTTTCTTT. This codes for CASRYAGPNTEAFF.

About this clone itself: The sample has other DNA sequences that encode this CDR3 too. V gene TRBV2 combines with J gene TRBJ2-5; 7 positions match TRBD1. The V segment lost 4 bases and the J segment 2 bases; nucleotides outside the gene matches: 1. The germline V gene has CDR1 SNHLY and CDR2 FYNNEI. This CDR3 is 13 amino acids long. The CDR3 region is CASSVQGQETQYF. The CDR3 coding sequence is TGTGCCAGCAGTGTACAGGGGCAAGAGACCCAGTACTTC.

V and J are TRBV20-1 and TRBJ2-7; a possible D gene is TRBD2 (5 bases). Germline-derived CDR1 and CDR2 are DFQATT and SNEGSKA (reference sequence). The CDR3 totals 11 residues. With 7 bases removed from V and 7 bases from J, the gap between germline ends came to 14 bases. The CDR3 is CSGLQRGEQYF. CDR3 bases: TGCAGTGGGCTGCAACGAGGGGAGCAGTACTTC.

The chain combines TRBV27 with TRBJ2-1; 9 nucleotides align to TRBD2. CDR3 length: 16 residues. V shed 2 bases, J shed 3 bases, and the junction held 5 bases outside the gene matches. Per germline, CDR1 MNHEY and CDR2 SMNVEV (reference sequence). CDR3 nucleotides: TGTGCCAGCAGTTTACTCGGCGGGAGGGTCTACAATGAGCAGTTCTTC. Translating it yields CASSLLGGRVYNEQFF.

This chain links TRBV7-2 with TRBJ2-3; the D is unclear. The CDR3 has 13 residues. V was shortened by 8 bases and J by 1 base, with 10 bases between the two germline ends. Germline loops: CDR1 SGHTA, CDR2 FQGNSA. CDR3 sequence reads: CASVSVRTDTQYF. The CDR3, as DNA: TGTGCCAGCGTGAGCGTTCGCACAGATACGCAGTATTTT.

The DNA of the CDR3 is TGTGCCAGCTCACCCCTACAGGGTTGGGAGACCCAGTACTTC. Amino acids: CASSPLQGWETQYF. The chain combines TRBV18 with TRBJ2-5; a possible D gene is TRBD1 (6 bases). CDR1 and CDR2 from the germline V gene are KGHSH and LQKENI. There are 14 residues in the CDR3. V was clipped by 3 bases and J by 5 bases, with 13 bases between them.

The J gene is TRBJ1-1, the V gene TRBV6-5, with D possibly being TRBD1 (5 bases). V lost 7 bases to trimming and J lost 1 base, with 13 bases between them. Germline V gene lookup returns CDR1 MNHEY and CDR2 SVGAGI. This CDR3 has 14 amino acids. Here the CDR3 reads CASKRGRENTEAFF. The CDR3 DNA reads as TGTGCCAGCAAGAGGGGCCGGGAGAACACTGAAGCTTTCTTT.

Only a few counts were recorded for this clone. This chain links TRBV10-3 with TRBJ2-1; 8 bases are a match to TRBD1. Trimming removed 1 base from V and 6 bases from J; junction bases left unmatched: 2. CDR1 is ENHRY and CDR2 is SYGVKD in the germline V gene. There are 14 residues in the CDR3. The CDR3 region has the DNA TGTGCCATCAGTGAGTGGACAGGGCGCAATGAGCAGTTCTTC. It specifies CAISEWTGRNEQFF.

J is TRBJ2-5 and V is TRBV7-2; no clear D. The germline V gene encodes CDR1 SGHTA and CDR2 FQGNSA. The CDR3 extends over 13 amino acids. V was shortened by 5 bases and J by 5 bases, with 12 bases between the two germline ends. CDR3 sequence reads: CASSLSLKETQYF. CDR3 DNA sequence: TGTGCCAGCAGCCTATCCCTGAAGGAGACCCAGTACTTC. Filled out from reference TRBV7-2 and TRBJ2-5, the complete variable domain reads GAGVSQSPSNKVTEKGKDVELRCDPISGHTALYWYRQSLGQGLEFLIYFQGNSAPDKSGLPSDRFSAERTGGSVSTLTIQRTQQEDSAVYLCASSLSLKETQYFGPGTRLLVL.

The chain has TRBV6-5 and TRBJ2-7; 8 bases fit TRBD2. The CDR3 length is 15 residues. Unmatched junction bases numbered 4, after V lost 0 bases and J lost 3 bases. Germline CDR1 and CDR2: MNHEY and SVGAGI. CDR3 region: CASSYSGLALYEQYF. The CDR3 nucleotides read TGTGCCAGCAGTTACTCTGGACTAGCCCTCTACGAGCAGTACTTC.

This chain uses TRBV2 with TRBJ2-1; tentatively, D is TRBD2 (6 bases). With 6 bases removed from V and 6 bases from J, the gap between germline ends came to 12 bases. Germline values: CDR1 SNHLY, CDR2 FYNNEI. This CDR3 spans 13 amino acids. The CDR3 here is CASRVDGGNEQFF. The DNA for the CDR3 is TGTGCCAGCAGGGTGGACGGGGGCAATGAGCAGTTCTTC.

The gene calls are TRBV10-3 and TRBJ2-2, with no clear D. Germline CDR1 and CDR2: ENHRY and SYGVKD. Trimming took off 4 bases at V and 0 bases at J, with 6 bases between the two ends. The CDR3 extends over 14 amino acids. The CDR3 DNA reads as TGTGCCATCAGTGCGCCAGCGAACACCGGGGAGCTGTTTTTT. Translated: CAISAPANTGELFF.

This clone showed up just a few times. The chain carries TRBV19 and TRBJ2-7; 8 bases line up with TRBD1. Trimming cost V 8 bases and J 3 bases; bases outside gene matches: 9. Germline-derived CDR1 and CDR2 are LNHDA and SQIVND (reference sequence). The CDR3 contains 14 residues. The CDR3 is CASSHTGGSYEQYF. The DNA for the CDR3 is TGTGCCAGTTCGCATACAGGGGGAAGCTACGAGCAGTACTTC.

The CDR3 spells CASSAGPQNTEAFF. CDR3 nucleotide sequence: TGTGCCAGCAGCGCCGGGCCTCAGAACACTGAAGCTTTCTTT. The chain joins TRBV9 to TRBJ1-1, with D unresolved. CDR3 length: 14 amino acids. V shed 3 bases and J shed 1 base, with 10 bases lying between them. CDR1 and CDR2 from the germline V gene are SGDLS and YYNGEE.

The V gene is TRBV7-9, the J gene TRBJ1-5; 11 bases match TRBD1. J was trimmed by 6 bases and V by 5 bases; bases with no gene match: 6. Looked up from germline, CDR1 is SEHNR and CDR2 is FQNEAQ (reference sequence). This CDR3 has 15 amino acids. CDR3 region: CASSPGQGASQPQHF. CDR3 coding DNA: TGTGCCAGCAGCCCAGGACAGGGGGCGTCTCAGCCCCAGCATTTT.

The chain carries TRBV4-3 and TRBJ1-5; no firm D call. Trimming left V 0 bases short and J 1 base short, with 7 bases between. CDR3 size: 15 residues. Germline values: CDR1 LGHNA, CDR2 YSLEER. Here the CDR3 DNA reads TGCGCCAGCAGCCAAGATAGCGGGAGCAATCAGCCCCAGCATTTT. Encoded protein: CASSQDSGSNQPQHF.

This clone was seen only a few times. The chain employs TRBV23-1 and TRBJ2-7; TRBD1 might be the D (5 bases). TRBV23-1 is placed among ORFs of uncertain function. The CDR3 has 16 amino acids. The V end lost 2 bases, the J end lost 0 bases, and 14 bases lay between the germline ends. The CDR3 here is CASSQRYRTSSYEQYF. CDR3 coding DNA: TGCGCCAGCAGTCAACGCTACAGGACCTCCTCCTACGAGCAGTACTTC.

This chain uses TRBV2 with TRBJ2-1; TRBD1 is a possible D gene (5 bases). This CDR3 is built from 11 residues. Trimming removed 5 bases from V and 7 bases from J, with 6 bases in between. Germline lookup yields CDR1 SNHLY and CDR2 FYNNEI. The CDR3 DNA follows: TGTGCCAGCAGTCCAGGGAATGAGCAGTTCTTC. It codes for CASSPGNEQFF.

The chain joins TRBV27 to TRBJ1-6, with 9 nucleotides matching TRBD1. CDR3 length equals 16 residues. With V trimmed by 4 bases and J by 4 bases, 5 bases remained unmatched. Germline V lookup: CDR1 MNHEY, CDR2 SMNVEV (reference sequence). The CDR3 region has the DNA TGTGCCAGCAGTTCAGGACAGGGGAGATATAATTCACCCCTCCACTTT. Amino acids: CASSSGQGRYNSPLHF.

This clone was observed a handful of times. Other DNA sequences of this sample code for an identical CDR3. The genes are TRBV29-1 and TRBJ1-2; D uncertain. V was clipped by 3 bases and J by 5 bases, with 7 bases between them. Germline CDR1 reads SQVTM; CDR2 reads ANQGSEA. This CDR3 contains 11 residues. The CDR3: CSVERVYGYTF. Here the CDR3 DNA reads TGCAGCGTTGAGAGGGTTTATGGCTACACCTTC.

The chain has TRBV30 and TRBJ2-1; the D is unclear. Germline CDR1 GTSNPN, CDR2 SVGIG (reference sequence). The CDR3 extends over 15 amino acids. Trimming removed 2 bases from V and 7 bases from J, with 18 bases in between. The CDR3: CAWSPLHPGKNEQFF. In nucleotides, the CDR3 is TGTGCCTGGAGTCCACTACACCCTGGAAAGAATGAGCAGTTCTTC.

The chain is built from TRBV5-1 and TRBJ2-1; a possible D gene is TRBD1 (6 bases). The germline V and J ends were trimmed by 1 base and 4 bases, with 9 bases remaining between them. The CDR3 runs to 14 residues. Germline CDR1 is SGHRS and CDR2 is YFSETQ. The CDR3 reads CASSLRQAYNEQFF. The CDR3 DNA reads as TGCGCCAGCAGCTTGAGACAGGCGTACAATGAGCAGTTCTTC.

V usage is TRBV9 and J usage is TRBJ2-1; no firm D call. The CDR3 spans 13 residues. Per germline, CDR1 SGDLS and CDR2 YYNGEE. With 4 bases removed from V and 7 bases from J, the gap between germline ends came to 12 bases. The CDR3 nucleotides are TGTGCCAGCAGCCTTACCTGGGGAAATGAGCAGTTCTTC. Encoded protein: CASSLTWGNEQFF.

This chain uses TRBV28 with TRBJ2-7; 9 bases agree with TRBD1. This CDR3 is 13 amino acids long. With 8 bases clipped from V and 3 bases from J, the junction kept 5 bases outside the gene matches. Per germline, CDR1 MDHEN and CDR2 SYDVKM. The CDR3 sequence: CASFSGQGYEQYF. The CDR3 DNA sequence: TGTGCCAGCTTCTCGGGACAGGGCTACGAGCAGTACTTC.

The chain uses TRBV7-2 and TRBJ2-3; D perhaps matches TRBD1 (6 bases). The germline CDR1 and CDR2 sequences are SGHTA and FQGNSA. V was pared by 6 bases and J by 1 base, with 11 bases between. The CDR3 contains 14 residues. CDR3 amino acids: CASSPRTGTDTQYF. CDR3 DNA sequence: TGTGCCAGCAGTCCCCGGACAGGCACAGATACGCAGTATTTT. Looking up the rest from reference TRBV7-2 and TRBJ2-3 gives the full variable domain: GAGVSQSPSNKVTEKGKDVELRCDPISGHTALYWYRQSLGQGLEFLIYFQGNSAPDKSGLPSDRFSAERTGGSVSTLTIQRTQQEDSAVYLCASSPRTGTDTQYFGPGTRLTVL.

The CDR3 coding sequence is TGTGCCAGCAGCTGGGAGGCCGTGAACACTGAAGCTTTCTTT. It is translated as CASSWEAVNTEAFF. V is TRBV5-4 and J is TRBJ1-1; D remains ambiguous. Per the germline V gene, CDR1 is SGHNT and CDR2 is YYREEE (reference sequence). The CDR3 has 14 amino acids. The germline V and J ends were trimmed by 3 bases and 0 bases, with 9 bases remaining between them.

This clone is a singleton in its sample. The gene calls are TRBV18 and TRBJ2-3, with 8 bases matching TRBD1. CDR3 length equals 16 residues. Germline CDR1 reads KGHSH; CDR2 reads LQKENI. V was pared by 4 bases and J by 2 bases, with 8 bases of the junction left unmatched. The CDR3 region is CASSLKGQGATDTQYF. In DNA, the CDR3 is TGTGCCAGCTCACTCAAAGGACAGGGAGCCACAGATACGCAGTATTTT. The full variable domain, with the rest looked up from reference TRBV18 and TRBJ2-3, is NAGVMQNPRHLVRRRGQEARLRCSPMKGHSHVYWYRQLPEEGLKFMVYLQKENIIDESGMPKERFSAEFPKEGPSILRIQQVVRGDSAAYFCASSLKGQGATDTQYFGPGTRLTVL.